The clone carrying this TCR beta chain was detected only once. The target antigen is unknown. The sample comes from a study of cytomegalovirus exposure and HLA in healthy donors. Study in general: In a later analysis, it was reported that the approximately 120 validation repertoires had been produced on the same platform as the 600 to 850 repertoires belonging to the first cohort. Whole-study results and caveats: Reportedly, diagnosis of cytomegalovirus status by the classifier showed high specificity and sensitivity. Confirmation was obtained in vitro that a few CMV-associated chains are specific for CMV antigens. The listing of 150 to 200 TCR beta chains classed them as cytomegalovirus-associated.

Generated by immunoSEQ multiplex PCR, the TCRdb table keeps only in-frame clones and is missing some. The table has about 72,000 clones, 94% seen once. This CDR3 contains 14 residues. The germline gives CDR1 MGHRA, CDR2 YSYEKL. Trimming cost V 4 bases and J 8 bases; bases outside gene matches: 9. This clonotype originated in a woman younger than 35 in good health and CMV-seronegative. The chain uses TRBV4-1 and TRBJ1-2; 8 nucleotides align to TRBD1. The sequenced sample consisted of PBMCs. The chain's CDR3 is CASSPAPRGPGYTF. The CDR3 DNA is TGCGCCAGCAGCCCAGCCCCCAGGGGGCCAGGCTACACCTTC.